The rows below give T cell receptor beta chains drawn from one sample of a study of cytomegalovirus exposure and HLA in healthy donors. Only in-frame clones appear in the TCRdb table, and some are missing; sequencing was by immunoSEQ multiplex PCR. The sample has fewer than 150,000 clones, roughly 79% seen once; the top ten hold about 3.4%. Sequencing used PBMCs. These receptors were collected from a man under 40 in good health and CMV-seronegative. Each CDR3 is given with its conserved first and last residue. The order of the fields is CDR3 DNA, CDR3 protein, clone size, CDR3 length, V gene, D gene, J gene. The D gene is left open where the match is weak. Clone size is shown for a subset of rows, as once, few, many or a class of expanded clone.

DNA: TGCGCCAGCAGCTTCCGGGAGGTACCAGATACGCAGTATTTT
CDR3: CASSFREVPDTQYF
size: -
length: 14
V: TRBV5-1
D: TRBD2
J: TRBJ2-3

DNA: TGTGCCAGCAGTGAAATCGGACAGGGTGGTGGCTACACCTTC
CDR3: CASSEIGQGGGYTF
size: -
length: 14
V: TRBV6-1
D: TRBD1
J: TRBJ1-2

DNA: TGTGCCAGCAGTTTGGGACAGGAGAGCACAGATACGCAGTATTTT
CDR3: CASSLGQESTDTQYF
size: once
length: 15
V: TRBV25-1
D: TRBD1
J: TRBJ2-3

DNA: TGTGCCAGCAGAAAGACAGGGGGTGGTTACGAGCAGTACTTC
CDR3: CASRKTGGGYEQYF
size: -
length: 14
V: TRBV5-6
D: TRBD1
J: TRBJ2-7

DNA: TGTGCCATCCCGAACGGTAGCGGGGGGGGAGAGACCCAGTACTTC
CDR3: CAIPNGSGGGETQYF
size: few
length: 15
V: TRBV2
D: TRBD2
J: TRBJ2-5

DNA: TGTGCCAGCAGCTCGCTACTAGCGGGAGGCCCCAACCCCTACAATGAGCAGTTCTTC
CDR3: CASSSLLAGGPNPYNEQFF
size: -
length: 19
V: TRBV7-8
D: TRBD2
J: TRBJ2-1

DNA: TGTGCCATCAGCTCTAACCTTGAAGCTTTCTTT
CDR3: CAISSNLEAFF
size: -
length: 11
V: TRBV10-3
D: -
J: TRBJ1-1

DNA: TGTGCCTGGGAAAGACGGGTTCGGGAGACCCAGTACTTC
CDR3: CAWERRVRETQYF
size: -
length: 13
V: TRBV30
D: -
J: TRBJ2-5

DNA: TGTGCCAGCAGAGCAGGGGGCGCAGGTGGAAACTGGGAGCAGTACTTC
CDR3: CASRAGGAGGNWEQYF
size: -
length: 16
V: TRBV28
D: TRBD1
J: TRBJ2-7

DNA: TGCAGCGTTGGGTCGGGGAACTATGGCTACACCTTC
CDR3: CSVGSGNYGYTF
size: -
length: 12
V: TRBV29-1
D: -
J: TRBJ1-2

DNA: TGCAGCGGGCAGGGCGATGGAAACACCATATATTTT
CDR3: CSGQGDGNTIYF
size: -
length: 12
V: TRBV29-1
D: -
J: TRBJ1-3

DNA: TGTGCCAGCAGTTCGGGAGGTCAGCCCCAGCATTTT
CDR3: CASSSGGQPQHF
size: -
length: 12
V: TRBV28
D: -
J: TRBJ1-5

DNA: TGTGCCAGCAGTTTATCCGGTAGCGGACCAGATACGCAGTATTTT
CDR3: CASSLSGSGPDTQYF
size: -
length: 15
V: TRBV28
D: -
J: TRBJ2-3

DNA: TGTGCCAGCAGCGTCACGGGACAGGGGACTGGGGCCAACGTCCTGACTTTC
CDR3: CASSVTGQGTGANVLTF
size: -
length: 17
V: TRBV9
D: TRBD1
J: TRBJ2-6

DNA: TGCGCCAGCAGCCAAGAAGTCACCAGCTCTGGGGCCAACGTCCTGACTTTC
CDR3: CASSQEVTSSGANVLTF
size: -
length: 17
V: TRBV4-3
D: -
J: TRBJ2-6

DNA: TGTGCCAGCAGTGAAATCAGGGACTCTGGCTACACCTTC
CDR3: CASSEIRDSGYTF
size: -
length: 13
V: TRBV6-1
D: -
J: TRBJ1-2

DNA: TGCAGCGTTACCTCGAGGTCCGAGCAGTACTTC
CDR3: CSVTSRSEQYF
size: few
length: 11
V: TRBV29-1
D: -
J: TRBJ2-7

DNA: TGTGCCAGCAGCCAAGGACAGGGAGACTATGGCTACACCTTC
CDR3: CASSQGQGDYGYTF
size: -
length: 14
V: TRBV28
D: TRBD1
J: TRBJ1-2

DNA: TGTGCCACCAGCTCACCTGGGGGGAACTATGGCTACACCTTC
CDR3: CATSSPGGNYGYTF
size: -
length: 14
V: TRBV15
D: -
J: TRBJ1-2

DNA: TGTGCCAGCAGCTTGGGACAGGGGTTCCCCTACGAGCAGTACTTC
CDR3: CASSLGQGFPYEQYF
size: -
length: 15
V: TRBV5-4
D: TRBD1
J: TRBJ2-7

DNA: TGCGCCAGCAGCCAAGATGGGGCGGGAGGGCCCTACAATGAGCAGTTCTTC
CDR3: CASSQDGAGGPYNEQFF
size: -
length: 17
V: TRBV4-3
D: TRBD2
J: TRBJ2-1

DNA: TGTGCCAGCAGCCCCGGACTAGCGGGGATATGGAACACCGGGGAGCTGTTTTTT
CDR3: CASSPGLAGIWNTGELFF
size: -
length: 18
V: TRBV5-6
D: TRBD2
J: TRBJ2-2

DNA: TGTGCCGCGGGACAGGGTGACGAGCAGTACTTC
CDR3: CAAGQGDEQYF
size: -
length: 11
V: TRBV10-3
D: TRBD1
J: TRBJ2-7

DNA: TGTGCCAGCAGCTTGGAGCAGGGCGTCACAGATACGCAGTATTTT
CDR3: CASSLEQGVTDTQYF
size: -
length: 15
V: TRBV5-4
D: -
J: TRBJ2-3

DNA: TGTGCCAGCAGCTTTTTCCGGGGGACTGAAGCTTTCTTT
CDR3: CASSFFRGTEAFF
size: -
length: 13
V: TRBV5-5
D: -
J: TRBJ1-1

DNA: TGTGCCAGCAGCCACGGGAGAAACATTCAGTACTTC
CDR3: CASSHGRNIQYF
size: -
length: 12
V: TRBV14
D: -
J: TRBJ2-4

DNA: TGTGCCAGTAGTAAAAGGGGGAATGAAAAACTGTTTTTT
CDR3: CASSKRGNEKLFF
size: -
length: 13
V: TRBV19
D: -
J: TRBJ1-4

DNA: TGTGCCAGCAGCTTTTCCGGGACAGGGAATGAGCAGTTCTTC
CDR3: CASSFSGTGNEQFF
size: few
length: 14
V: TRBV7-9
D: TRBD1
J: TRBJ2-1

DNA: TGCAGCGCTAGAAGGGAAGGGGATGAGCAGTTCTTC
CDR3: CSARREGDEQFF
size: -
length: 12
V: TRBV29-1
D: -
J: TRBJ2-1

DNA: TGTGCCAGCAGTGAAGCCGGGACAGAAGGTGAAGCTTTCTTT
CDR3: CASSEAGTEGEAFF
size: -
length: 14
V: TRBV2
D: TRBD1
J: TRBJ1-1

DNA: TGTGCCAGCAGCAAGACAGGGTGGCGCGAAAAACTGTTTTTT
CDR3: CASSKTGWREKLFF
size: few
length: 14
V: TRBV21-1
D: -
J: TRBJ1-4

DNA: TGTGCCAGCAGCTTTCTCGGACAGGGGTCAGATACGCAGTATTTT
CDR3: CASSFLGQGSDTQYF
size: -
length: 15
V: TRBV7-2
D: TRBD1
J: TRBJ2-3

DNA: TGTGCCAGCAGTTTAATCGGGGGGATGAACACTGAAGCTTTCTTT
CDR3: CASSLIGGMNTEAFF
size: -
length: 15
V: TRBV27
D: -
J: TRBJ1-1

DNA: TGTGCCAGTACCCCCCGAGGGGGCCGGGACGAGCAGTACTTC
CDR3: CASTPRGGRDEQYF
size: -
length: 14
V: TRBV19
D: TRBD1
J: TRBJ2-7

DNA: TGTGCCAGCAAAGCCGCAGGGCTCGGAAACACCATATATTTT
CDR3: CASKAAGLGNTIYF
size: -
length: 14
V: TRBV5-6
D: -
J: TRBJ1-3

DNA: TGTGCCTGGAATGTATATCCGTACAATGAGCAGTTCTTC
CDR3: CAWNVYPYNEQFF
size: -
length: 13
V: TRBV30
D: -
J: TRBJ2-1

DNA: TGTGCCAGCGTGGAAGGACAGGGTGATGAGCAGTTCTTC
CDR3: CASVEGQGDEQFF
size: few
length: 13
V: TRBV6-5
D: TRBD1
J: TRBJ2-1

DNA: TGTGCCAGCCAGCCCAGGTCCAATCAGCCCCAGCATTTT
CDR3: CASQPRSNQPQHF
size: -
length: 13
V: TRBV6-1
D: -
J: TRBJ1-5

DNA: TGTGCCACCAGCAGAGATTTCGTAGGAAACACCATATATTTT
CDR3: CATSRDFVGNTIYF
size: -
length: 14
V: TRBV15
D: -
J: TRBJ1-3

DNA: TGTGCCAGTAGTACCAAGACAGGGTTTGGTCGCTACAATGAGCAGTTCTTC
CDR3: CASSTKTGFGRYNEQFF
size: -
length: 17
V: TRBV19
D: TRBD1
J: TRBJ2-1

DNA: TGTGCCAGCAGCGAGGGATGGAATGAGCAGTTCTTC
CDR3: CASSEGWNEQFF
size: -
length: 12
V: TRBV7-9
D: -
J: TRBJ2-1